The rows below give T cell receptor beta chains drawn from one sample of a study of CD8 T cell repertoires and HIV-1 epitope variants. Clones were sequenced by immunoSEQ multiplex PCR, and TCRdb holds only the in-frame ones, with some missing. Altogether some 5,000 clones are present, 65% to 70% being singletons, with the ten largest covering 40% to 45%. These TCRs' antigens remain unknown. The sequenced sample was cultured CD8+ T cells derived from PBMCs. These receptors all come from a male donor with HIV. Both conserved end residues are part of each CDR3. A D gene is named only where the DNA matches it firmly. Clone size appears in some rows only: once, few, many, or a class for an expanded clone.

>TRBJ2-2|once|.|TRBV19
TGTGCCAGTAGTATAGATTTCGGGTCCCGGGAGCTGTTTTTT
CASSIDFGSRELFF
>TRBJ2-7|once|.|TRBV28
TGTGCCAGCAGTTTATATGGGGGTACCCACGAGCAGTACTTC
CASSLYGGTHEQYF
>TRBJ2-3|.|.|TRBV11-1
TGTGCCAGCACCCTCAGTTTCGGACCCACAGATACGCAGTATTTT
CASTLSFGPTDTQYF
>TRBJ1-1|.|TRBD1|TRBV5-1
TGCGCCAGCAGCCTCGGACAGGATGAAGCTTTCTTT
CASSLGQDEAFF
>TRBJ1-1|.|.|TRBV6-5
TGTGCCAGCAGTTACAACGCCTTCGGGCCAGTCACTGAAGCTTTCTTT
CASSYNAFGPVTEAFF
>TRBJ2-2|.|TRBD1|TRBV7-6
TGTGCCAGCAGCGCATCGACAGGGGGCGGCGGTAGCACCGGGGAGCTGTTTTTT
CASSASTGGGGSTGELFF
>TRBJ2-7|.|.|TRBV4-2
TGTGCCAGCAGCCCTGAGGTCTCCTACGAGCAGTACTTC
CASSPEVSYEQYF
>TRBJ2-1|.|TRBD1|TRBV30
TGTGCCTGGACTTTTGGACAGGGGGCCGGGAATGAGCAGTTCTTC
CAWTFGQGAGNEQFF
>TRBJ1-1|medium-sized|.|TRBV19
TGTGCCAGTAGTATTGGCGGGGCAGCCCTTGAAGCTTTCTTT
CASSIGGAALEAFF
>TRBJ2-1|.|.|TRBV20-1
TGCAGTGCAGAGAGGGATGAGCAGTTCTTC
CSAERDEQFF
>TRBJ1-2|large|TRBD1|TRBV4-2
TGTGCCAGCAGCCTAGGGGACAGCGGGAGGGGTGGCTACACCTTC
CASSLGDSGRGGYTF
>TRBJ2-3|.|TRBD2|TRBV6-4
TGTGCCAGCAGTGACTCGCGGGGGGGAGATACGCAGTATTTT
CASSDSRGGDTQYF
>TRBJ2-7|.|.|TRBV7-3
TGTGCCAGCAGCTTAGGTCGGGGTAGCGAGCAGTACTTC
CASSLGRGSEQYF
>TRBJ1-1|.|.|TRBV28
TGTGCCAGCAGTTCCGGGCCCCCTAGGCACTCGAACACTGAAGCTTTCTTT
CASSSGPPRHSNTEAFF
>TRBJ2-3|.|TRBD1|TRBV7-9
TGTGCCAGCAGCTTACCCGGACAGGGGAACACAGATACGCAGTATTTT
CASSLPGQGNTDTQYF
>TRBJ2-2|.|.|TRBV4-1
TGCGCCAGCAGCCAAAATACAGGGTCCGGGGAGCTGTTTTTT
CASSQNTGSGELFF
>TRBJ2-7|.|.|TRBV5-6
TGTGCCAGCAGTGGAGAAGGTCCCGGGACCGAATCATACGAGCAGTACTTC
CASSGEGPGTESYEQYF
>TRBJ2-6|.|.|TRBV5-1
TGCGCCAGCAGCTTGGACGGGGGCGCTGGGGCCAACGTCCTGACTTTC
CASSLDGGAGANVLTF
>TRBJ2-7|.|TRBD2|TRBV10-2
TGCGCCAGCAGTGAGTCACTAGCGGGAGCAGGGGTTTACGAGCAGTACTTC
CASSESLAGAGVYEQYF
>TRBJ2-5|.|.|TRBV18
TGTGCCAGCTCACCACCGCAGGCAGGACCGCTTTACCAAGAGACCCAGTACTTC
CASSPPQAGPLYQETQYF
>TRBJ1-1|.|TRBD1|TRBV19
TGTGCCAGTAGTATCGGCAGGGGGGACACTGAAGCTTTCTTT
CASSIGRGDTEAFF
>TRBJ2-1|.|.|TRBV6-4
TGTGCCAGCAGTGAAGAGACAGGCAATGAGCAGTTCTTC
CASSEETGNEQFF
>TRBJ2-7|.|TRBD2|TRBV2
TGTGCCAGCAGTGAGGAGACTAGCGGTTCCTACGAGCAGTACTTC
CASSEETSGSYEQYF
>TRBJ2-3|.|.|TRBV23-1
TGCGCCAGCAGTCTCCGCGCGCCACGGCAGAGCACAGATACGCAGTATTTT
CASSLRAPRQSTDTQYF
>TRBJ2-7|.|.|TRBV9
TGTGCCAGCAGCGCCCGGGGGGACAGCTCCTACGAGCAGTACTTC
CASSARGDSSYEQYF
>TRBJ2-1|medium-sized|TRBD1|TRBV29-1
TGCAGCGTTGACCACTGGGACAGGTACAATGAGCAGTTCTTC
CSVDHWDRYNEQFF
>TRBJ2-7|.|.|TRBV7-7
TGTGCCAGCAGCCCCGGGCTGACCTACGAGCAGTACTTC
CASSPGLTYEQYF
>TRBJ2-5|.|.|TRBV27
TGTGCCAGCAGTTTAGGAGGGCAGGGCGGAGAGACCCAGTACTTC
CASSLGGQGGETQYF
>TRBJ1-5|.|.|TRBV13
TGTGCCAGCAGCTCGGGGGATCAGCCCCAGCATTTT
CASSSGDQPQHF
>TRBJ1-5|.|.|TRBV7-9
TGTGCCAGCAGCTTACGGCCTAATCAGCCCCAGCATTTT
CASSLRPNQPQHF
>TRBJ2-2|.|TRBD1|TRBV7-9
TGTGCCAGCAGCCGAGTCACCGGGACAGGGAAGAGCACCGGGGAGCTGTTTTTT
CASSRVTGTGKSTGELFF
>TRBJ1-2|.|.|TRBV19
TGTGCCAGTAGTACCCTACTAGGGGGGAACTATGGCTACACCTTC
CASSTLLGGNYGYTF
>TRBJ2-2|.|TRBD2|TRBV27
TGTGCCAGCAGTTCCGCCCGACTAGCGGGATTGACCGGGGAGCTGTTTTTT
CASSSARLAGLTGELFF
>TRBJ2-7|few|TRBD2|TRBV6-6
TGTGCCAGCAGTTACTCAGGGGAGGGCTACGAGCAGTACTTC
CASSYSGEGYEQYF
>TRBJ2-2|.|.|TRBV9
TGTGCCAGCAGCGTACAGAGCAACACCGGGGAGCTGTTTTTT
CASSVQSNTGELFF
>TRBJ1-6|.|.|TRBV28
TGTGCCAGCAGTTTTGCCGGGGGGTCAGGGTGGGATTCACCCCTCCACTTT
CASSFAGGSGWDSPLHF
>TRBJ1-4|medium-sized|TRBD1|TRBV9
TGTGCCAGCAGCCCAAGGGACAGTTCTAATGAAAAACTGTTTTTT
CASSPRDSSNEKLFF
>TRBJ1-1|few|TRBD1|TRBV4-2
TGTGCCAGCAGGCAGGGGGGTGACACTGAAGCTTTCTTT
CASRQGGDTEAFF
>TRBJ2-5|.|.|TRBV7-6
TGTGCCAGCAGCTCAACCACAGGGCGAAGGGCCCAGTACTTC
CASSSTTGRRAQYF